This T cell receptor beta chain was sequenced in a study of T-cell memory formation after mild COVID-19. V was pared by 5 bases and J by 5 bases, with 21 bases between. Germline CDR1 reads SQVTM; CDR2 reads ANQGSEA. The CDR3 has 15 amino acids. This clonotype was seen more than once but under ten times. One entry per CDR3 protein results from TCRdb running MiXCR on the 5' RACE reads. The sample shows 450,000 to 650,000 distinct CDR3 sequences, about a fifth of them seen only once. V usage is TRBV29-1 and J usage is TRBJ1-1; tentatively, D is TRBD1 (5 bases). Material: PBMCs or a T cell subset sorted from them (not recorded which). The origin of this receptor is an adult woman who had mild COVID-19 (a few samples of this study predate the infection). Cell type and time point are not known. CDR3 DNA sequence: TGCAGCGTTAGCCCAGGTCCCTTGCGGGGGACTGAAGCTTTCTTT. This sequence encodes CSVSPGPLRGTEAFF.